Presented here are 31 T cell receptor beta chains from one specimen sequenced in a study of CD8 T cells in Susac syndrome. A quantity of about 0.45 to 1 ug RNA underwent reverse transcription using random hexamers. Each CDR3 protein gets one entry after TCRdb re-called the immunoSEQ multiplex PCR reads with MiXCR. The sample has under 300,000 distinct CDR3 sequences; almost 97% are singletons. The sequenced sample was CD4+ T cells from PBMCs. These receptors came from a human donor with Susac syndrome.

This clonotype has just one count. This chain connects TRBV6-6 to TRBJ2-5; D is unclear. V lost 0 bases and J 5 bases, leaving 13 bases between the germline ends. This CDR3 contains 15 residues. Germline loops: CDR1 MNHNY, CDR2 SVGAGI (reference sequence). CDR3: CASSYSEVLGETQYF. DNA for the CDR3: TGTGCCAGCAGTTACTCCGAGGTCCTCGGGGAGACCCAGTACTTC.

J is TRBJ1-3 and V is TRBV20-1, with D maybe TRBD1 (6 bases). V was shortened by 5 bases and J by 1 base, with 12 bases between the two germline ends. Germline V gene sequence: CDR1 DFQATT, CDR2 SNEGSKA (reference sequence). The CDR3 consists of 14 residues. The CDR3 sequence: CSALYRESGNTIYF. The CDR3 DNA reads TGCAGTGCTCTATACAGGGAATCTGGAAACACCATATATTTT.

The CDR3 here is CASSLGGLAGSYEQYF. The CDR3, as DNA: TGTGCCAGCAGTTTAGGGGGGCTAGCGGGCTCCTACGAGCAGTACTTC. V is TRBV28 and J is TRBJ2-7, with TRBD2 matching 8 bases. V was pared by 2 bases and J by 0 bases, with 6 bases of the junction left unmatched. The germline V gene has CDR1 MDHEN and CDR2 SYDVKM. The CDR3 is 16 amino acids.

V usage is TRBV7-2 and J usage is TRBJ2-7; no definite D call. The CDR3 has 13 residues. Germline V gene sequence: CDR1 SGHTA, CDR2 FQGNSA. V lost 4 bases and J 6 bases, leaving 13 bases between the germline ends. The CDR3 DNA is TGTGCCAGCAGCTATCTTGTGCAGTTCGAGCAGTACTTC. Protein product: CASSYLVQFEQYF.

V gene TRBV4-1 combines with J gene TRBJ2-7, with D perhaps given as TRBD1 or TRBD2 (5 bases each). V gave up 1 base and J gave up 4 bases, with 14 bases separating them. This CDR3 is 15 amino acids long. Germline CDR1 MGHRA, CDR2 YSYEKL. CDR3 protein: CASSQGKGPSYEQYF. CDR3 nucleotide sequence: TGCGCCAGCAGCCAAGGAAAGGGACCCTCTTACGAGCAGTACTTC.

The CDR3 sequence is CSALTGGLYEQYF. The CDR3 bases are TGCAGCGCGTTGACAGGAGGTCTGTACGAGCAGTACTTC. The genes are TRBV29-1 and TRBJ2-7; D is possibly TRBD1 (6 bases). The CDR3 length is 13 residues. Germline V gene sequence: CDR1 SQVTM, CDR2 ANQGSEA. Trimming took off 7 bases at V and 4 bases at J, with 17 bases between the two ends.

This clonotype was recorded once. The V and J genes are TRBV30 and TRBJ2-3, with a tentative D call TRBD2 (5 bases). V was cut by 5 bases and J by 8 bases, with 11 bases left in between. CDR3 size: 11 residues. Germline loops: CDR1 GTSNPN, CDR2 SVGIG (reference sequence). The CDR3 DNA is TGTGCCTGGGAACCGGGGTCTACGCAGTATTTT. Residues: CAWEPGSTQYF.

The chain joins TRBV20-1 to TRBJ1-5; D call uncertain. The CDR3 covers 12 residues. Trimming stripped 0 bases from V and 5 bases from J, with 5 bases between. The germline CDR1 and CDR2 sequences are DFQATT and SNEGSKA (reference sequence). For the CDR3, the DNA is TGCAGTGCTAGAGATCCATATCAGCCCCAGCATTTT. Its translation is CSARDPYQPQHF.

In DNA, the CDR3 is TGTGCCAGCAGTTTAGAATGGCCTGGAAGCAATCAGCCCCAGCATTTT. Protein: CASSLEWPGSNQPQHF. The J gene is TRBJ1-5, the V gene TRBV12-3 or TRBV12-4; D call uncertain. The V end was cut by 1 base, the J end by 1 base, with 11 bases between. The CDR3 loop spans 16 amino acids.

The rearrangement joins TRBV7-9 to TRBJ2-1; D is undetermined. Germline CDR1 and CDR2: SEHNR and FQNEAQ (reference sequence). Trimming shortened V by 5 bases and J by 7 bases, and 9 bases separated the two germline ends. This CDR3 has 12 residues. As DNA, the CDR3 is TGTGCCAGCAGCCTCACAGTAAATGAGCAGTTCTTC. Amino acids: CASSLTVNEQFF. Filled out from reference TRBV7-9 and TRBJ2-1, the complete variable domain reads DTGVSQNPRHKITKRGQNVTFRCDPISEHNRLYWYRQTLGQGPEFLTYFQNEAQLEKSRLLSDRFSAERPKGSFSTLEIQRTEQGDSAMYLCASSLTVNEQFFGPGTRLTVL.

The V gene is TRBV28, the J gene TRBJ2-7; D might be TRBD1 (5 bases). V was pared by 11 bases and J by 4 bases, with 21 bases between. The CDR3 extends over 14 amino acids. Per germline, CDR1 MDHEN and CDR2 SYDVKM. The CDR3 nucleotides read TGTGCCTGCACGCGACAGCCTGCCCCTTACGAGCAGTACTTC. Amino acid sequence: CACTRQPAPYEQYF.

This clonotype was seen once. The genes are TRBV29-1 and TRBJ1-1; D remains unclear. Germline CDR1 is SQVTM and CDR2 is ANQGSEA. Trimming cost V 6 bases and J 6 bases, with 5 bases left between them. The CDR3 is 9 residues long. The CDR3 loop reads CSVYPEAFF. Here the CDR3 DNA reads TGCAGCGTCTATCCTGAAGCTTTCTTT.

CDR3 protein: CASSQQTSAKYEQYF. In DNA, the CDR3 is TGTGCCAGCAGCCAACAGACTAGCGCAAAGTACGAGCAGTACTTC. The chain recombines TRBV3-1 with TRBJ2-7; 8 bases line up with TRBD2. CDR3 length equals 15 residues. Germline V CDR1 and CDR2: LGHDT, YNNKEL (reference sequence). The V segment lost 2 bases and the J segment 4 bases; nucleotides outside the gene matches: 7.

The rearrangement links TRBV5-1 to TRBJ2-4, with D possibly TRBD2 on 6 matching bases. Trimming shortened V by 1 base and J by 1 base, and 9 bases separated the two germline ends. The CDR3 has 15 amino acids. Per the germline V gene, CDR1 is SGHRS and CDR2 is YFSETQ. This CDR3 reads CASSLPSDAKNIQYF. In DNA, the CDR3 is TGCGCCAGCAGCTTGCCTAGCGACGCCAAAAACATTCAGTACTTC.

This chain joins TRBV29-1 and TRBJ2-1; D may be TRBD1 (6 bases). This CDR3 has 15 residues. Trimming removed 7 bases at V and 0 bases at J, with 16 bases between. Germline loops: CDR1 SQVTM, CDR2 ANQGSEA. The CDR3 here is CSAYTQGSSYNEQFF. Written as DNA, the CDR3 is TGCAGCGCATACACCCAGGGGAGCTCCTACAATGAGCAGTTCTTC.

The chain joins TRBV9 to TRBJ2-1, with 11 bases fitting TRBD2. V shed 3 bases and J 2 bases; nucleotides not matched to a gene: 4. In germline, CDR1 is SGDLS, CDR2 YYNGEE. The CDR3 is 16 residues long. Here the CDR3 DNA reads TGTGCCAGCAGCGAGAGTAGCGGGAGGGCCTACAATGAGCAGTTCTTC. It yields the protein CASSESSGRAYNEQFF.

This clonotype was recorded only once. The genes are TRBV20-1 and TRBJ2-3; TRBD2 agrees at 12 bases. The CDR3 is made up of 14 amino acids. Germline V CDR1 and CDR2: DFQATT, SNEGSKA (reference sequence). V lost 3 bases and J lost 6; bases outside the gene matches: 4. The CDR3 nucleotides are TGCAGTGCTAGGACTAGCGGGAGTAGTGATACGCAGTATTTT. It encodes CSARTSGSSDTQYF.

This chain's CDR3 is CSAIPPNSGANVLTF. The DNA for the CDR3 is TGCAGTGCTATCCCCCCGAACTCTGGGGCCAACGTCCTGACTTTC. The J gene is TRBJ2-6, the V gene TRBV20-1; D call uncertain. Germline CDR1 DFQATT, CDR2 SNEGSKA (reference sequence). This CDR3 contains 15 residues. With 4 bases removed from V and 0 bases from J, the gap between germline ends came to 10 bases.

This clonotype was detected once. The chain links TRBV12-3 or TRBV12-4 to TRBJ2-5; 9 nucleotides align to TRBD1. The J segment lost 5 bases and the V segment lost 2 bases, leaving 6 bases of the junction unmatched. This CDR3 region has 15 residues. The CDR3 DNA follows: TGTGCCAGCAGTTTACAGGGGACAGGGCGGGAGACCCAGTACTTC. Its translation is CASSLQGTGRETQYF.

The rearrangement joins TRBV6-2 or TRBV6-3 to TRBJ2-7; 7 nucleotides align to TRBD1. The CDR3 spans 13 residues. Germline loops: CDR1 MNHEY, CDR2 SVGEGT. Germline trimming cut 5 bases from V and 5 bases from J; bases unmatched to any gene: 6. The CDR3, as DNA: TGTGCCAGCAGTCCGCCGACAGGGCACGAGCAGTACTTC. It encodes CASSPPTGHEQYF.

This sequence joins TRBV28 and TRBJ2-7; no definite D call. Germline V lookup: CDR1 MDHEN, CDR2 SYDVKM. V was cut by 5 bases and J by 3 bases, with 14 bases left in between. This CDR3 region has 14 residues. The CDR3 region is CASSLYPHRYEQYF. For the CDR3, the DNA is TGTGCCAGCAGTCTTTACCCCCACCGCTACGAGCAGTACTTC.

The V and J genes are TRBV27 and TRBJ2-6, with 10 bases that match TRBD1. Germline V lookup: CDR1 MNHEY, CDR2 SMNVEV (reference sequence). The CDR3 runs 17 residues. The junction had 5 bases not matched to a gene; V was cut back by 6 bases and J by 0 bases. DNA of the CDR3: TGTGCCAGCAGCCGACAGGGGGCAGGCTCTGGGGCCAACGTCCTGACTTTC. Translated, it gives CASSRQGAGSGANVLTF.

CDR3: CSAGRQGRDQPQHF. DNA for the CDR3: TGCAGTGCTGGGAGACAGGGTCGAGATCAGCCCCAGCATTTT. The V gene is TRBV20-1, the J gene TRBJ1-5, with 7 bases identical to TRBD1. From germline, CDR1 is DFQATT and CDR2 SNEGSKA (reference sequence). This CDR3 contains 14 residues. Trimming took 5 bases from V and 5 from J; bases not matched to a gene: 9.

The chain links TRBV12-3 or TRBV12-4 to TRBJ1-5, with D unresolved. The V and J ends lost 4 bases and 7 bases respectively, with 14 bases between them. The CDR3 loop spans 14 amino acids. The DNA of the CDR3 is TGTGCCAGCAGTTCCACAAGCCGGGGACAGCCCCAGCATTTT. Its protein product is CASSSTSRGQPQHF.

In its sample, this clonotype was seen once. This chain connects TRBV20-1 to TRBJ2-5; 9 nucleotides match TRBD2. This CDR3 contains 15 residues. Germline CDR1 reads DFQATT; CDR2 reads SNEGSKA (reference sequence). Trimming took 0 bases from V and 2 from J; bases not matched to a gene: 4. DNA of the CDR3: TGCAGTGCTAGAGATGTGGCGGGAGGGCAAGAGACCCAGTACTTC. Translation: CSARDVAGGQETQYF.

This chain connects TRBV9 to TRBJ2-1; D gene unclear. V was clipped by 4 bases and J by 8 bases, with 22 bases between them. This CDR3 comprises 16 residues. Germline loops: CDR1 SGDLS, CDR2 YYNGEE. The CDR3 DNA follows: TGTGCCAGCAGCTCGACTCCCCAAACCCAGGCGGATGAGCAGTTCTTC. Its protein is CASSSTPQTQADEQFF.

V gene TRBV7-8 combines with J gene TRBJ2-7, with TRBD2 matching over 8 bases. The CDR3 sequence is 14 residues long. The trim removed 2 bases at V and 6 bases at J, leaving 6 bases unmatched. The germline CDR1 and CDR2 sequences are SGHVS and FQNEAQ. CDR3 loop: CASSLTGGPVEQYF. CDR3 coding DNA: TGTGCCAGCAGCTTAACGGGAGGGCCGGTCGAGCAGTACTTC.

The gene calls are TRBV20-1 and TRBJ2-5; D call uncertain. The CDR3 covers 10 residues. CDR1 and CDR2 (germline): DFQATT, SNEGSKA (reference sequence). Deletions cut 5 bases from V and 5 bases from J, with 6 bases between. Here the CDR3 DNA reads TGCAGTGCTTTCCGTGAGACCCAGTACTTC. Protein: CSAFRETQYF.

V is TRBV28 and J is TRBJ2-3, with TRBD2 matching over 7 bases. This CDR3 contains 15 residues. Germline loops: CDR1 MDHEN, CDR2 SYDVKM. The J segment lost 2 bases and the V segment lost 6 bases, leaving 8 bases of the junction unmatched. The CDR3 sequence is CASRDGDYHTDTQYF. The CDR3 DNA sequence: TGTGCCAGCAGGGACGGGGACTACCACACAGATACGCAGTATTTT.

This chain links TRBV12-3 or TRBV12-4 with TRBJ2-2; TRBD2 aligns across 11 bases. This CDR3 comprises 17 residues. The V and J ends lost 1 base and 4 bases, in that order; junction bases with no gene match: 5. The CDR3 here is CASSLVAGGPGTGELFF. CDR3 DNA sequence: TGTGCCAGCAGTTTAGTAGCGGGAGGGCCGGGCACCGGGGAGCTGTTTTTT.

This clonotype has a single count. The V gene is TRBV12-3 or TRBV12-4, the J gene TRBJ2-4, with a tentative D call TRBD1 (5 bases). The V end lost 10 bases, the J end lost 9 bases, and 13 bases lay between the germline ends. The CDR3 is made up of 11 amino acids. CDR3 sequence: CANDQGTIQYF. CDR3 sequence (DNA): TGTGCCAACGATCAGGGAACCATTCAGTACTTC.